These T cell receptor beta chains were read from a single sample in a study of OX40 agonist ivuxolimab in advanced cancers. This table comes from immunoSEQ multiplex PCR, and its TCRdb copy is limited to in-frame clones, with some not included. The data contain 65,000 to 80,000 clones, 70% to 90% of them singletons. Sequenced material: CD4+ or CD8+ T cells sorted from blood, taken in a trial of the OX40 agonist ivuxolimab. The origin of the receptors is an adult with an advanced solid tumor such as melanoma, head and neck, liver or kidney cancer. CDR3s include the opening cysteine and the closing phenylalanine or tryptophan. D genes are given only for firm matches. Clone sizes are given selectively: once, few, many, or a class where the clone is expanded.

cdr3_nt cdr3_aa d_call j_call v_call clone_size
TGTGCCAGCAGCTTCGGGACAGGGGATCGGTCACCCCTCCACTTT CASSFGTGDRSPLHF TRBD1 TRBJ1-6 TRBV7-2 NA
TGTGCCAGCAGTTCGGACCGAGAGACCCAGTACTTC CASSSDRETQYF NA TRBJ2-5 TRBV28 NA
TGCGCCAGCAGCTCCTATAGCGGGGGGGCGACCGGGGAGCTGTTTTTT CASSSYSGGATGELFF TRBD2 TRBJ2-2 TRBV5-1 NA
TGTGCCAGCAGCCGGGGACTAGCGGGAGTGGGAGAGACCCAGTACTTC CASSRGLAGVGETQYF TRBD2 TRBJ2-5 TRBV5-4 NA
TGCGCCAGCAGCCAAGATCGCCAGAACACTGAAGCTTTCTTT CASSQDRQNTEAFF NA TRBJ1-1 TRBV4-3 NA
TGTGCCAGTACCTCACATGAAGACTCACCCCTCCACTTT CASTSHEDSPLHF NA TRBJ1-6 TRBV19 NA
TGTGCCAGCAGCCCCCTGACAGGGGGAGATTCACCCCTCCACTTT CASSPLTGGDSPLHF TRBD1 TRBJ1-6 TRBV7-8 NA
TGTGCCAGCAGTGGCGGGGGGGGCACCGGGGAGCTGTTTTTT CASSGGGGTGELFF TRBD2 TRBJ2-2 TRBV2 NA
TGTGCCAGCAGCTTGGTAGGGGCCACCGGGGAGCTGTTTTTT CASSLVGATGELFF NA TRBJ2-2 TRBV11-2 NA
TGCGCCAGCAGCTCCCGGGACAGCGTATATGGCTACACCTTC CASSSRDSVYGYTF TRBD1 TRBJ1-2 TRBV5-1 NA
TGTGCCAGCAGTTACCAGGGGGGGAGTGAAAAACTGTTTTTT CASSYQGGSEKLFF TRBD1 TRBJ1-4 TRBV6-7 NA
TGCGCCAGCAGCCAAGCGGTGGGGATCCCCGCCTATGGCTACACCTTC CASSQAVGIPAYGYTF NA TRBJ1-2 TRBV4-1 NA
TGTGCCAGCAGTTTAAGGGGAATCAGGGGCCCTAGCACAGATACGCAGTATTTT CASSLRGIRGPSTDTQYF NA TRBJ2-3 TRBV27 NA
TGTGCCAGTAGCCTTACTTGGGCGGAGACAGGGCTATACAATGAGCAGTTCTTC CASSLTWAETGLYNEQFF TRBD1 TRBJ2-1 TRBV19 NA
TGTGCCAGCAGAGGACTAGTTTCCCGCGAGCAGTACTTC CASRGLVSREQYF NA TRBJ2-7 TRBV21-1 NA
TGCGCCAGCAGCCCCGGGACTAGTGAAACCGCAGATACGCAGTATTTT CASSPGTSETADTQYF TRBD2 TRBJ2-3 TRBV5-1 NA
TGCGCCAGCAGCTTCCAGGGACAGAAAAAAGAGACCCAGTACTTC CASSFQGQKKETQYF TRBD1 TRBJ2-5 TRBV5-1 NA
TGTGCCAGCAGTTACGCGTCCTACTATGGCTACACCTTC CASSYASYYGYTF NA TRBJ1-2 TRBV6-5 NA
TGTGCCAGTTCACGACAGGGGAACTCCTACGAGCAGTACTTC CASSRQGNSYEQYF TRBD1 TRBJ2-7 TRBV28 NA
TGTGCCAGCAGTCCAATAAAAGCGGGACATGTCTCTGGGGCCAACGTCCTGACTTTC CASSPIKAGHVSGANVLTF NA TRBJ2-6 TRBV27 NA
TGTGCCAGCAGTGAAGGGGACAGGGGCCACAATGAGCAGTTCTTC CASSEGDRGHNEQFF TRBD1 TRBJ2-1 TRBV2 NA
TGTGCCAGCAGCTTAGTAGGGAATCCCGATCAGCCCCAGCATTTT CASSLVGNPDQPQHF NA TRBJ1-5 TRBV7-2 NA
TGCGCCAGCAGCTTGGCGGTAGCGGGGGAAGGTGAGCAGTTCTTC CASSLAVAGEGEQFF TRBD2 TRBJ2-1 TRBV5-1 few
TGCGCCAGCAGCCGTAACGAAGAGACCCAGTACTTC CASSRNEETQYF NA TRBJ2-5 TRBV5-1 NA
TGCGCCAGCAGCCCGACGGGACAGGGGATTACATCTGGCGGGGAGCTGTTTTTT CASSPTGQGITSGGELFF TRBD1 TRBJ2-2 TRBV5-1 NA
TGTGCCGGCCCACGGGACAGGGTTGACGCAGATACGCAGTATTTT CAGPRDRVDADTQYF TRBD1 TRBJ2-3 TRBV2 NA
TGTGCCAGCAGTAGTCGAGGTGAAAAACTGTTTTTT CASSSRGEKLFF NA TRBJ1-4 TRBV6-5 NA
TGTGCCAGCAGCTTAGCGAAGGGACTAGAATCTGAGCAGTTCTTC CASSLAKGLESEQFF TRBD2 TRBJ2-1 TRBV7-2 few
TGCGCCAGCAGCCAAACGACAGGGGGGGGGTACAATGAGCAGTTCTTC CASSQTTGGGYNEQFF TRBD1 TRBJ2-1 TRBV4-3 NA
TGTGCCAGCAGCGAGGGCCTGAATGAAGCTTTCTTT CASSEGLNEAFF NA TRBJ1-1 TRBV9 few
TGTGCTAGTGGTTTTCAGGGGACGCAGTATTTT CASGFQGTQYF NA TRBJ2-3 TRBV12-5 once
TGTGCCAGCAGCCAAGAAGACAGGGAGAATCAGCCCCAGCATTTT CASSQEDRENQPQHF TRBD1 TRBJ1-5 TRBV6-1 NA
TGTGCCAGCAGTATCAGTCAGGGCGGGGAGCTGTTTTTT CASSISQGGELFF NA TRBJ2-2 TRBV11-2 NA
TGCAGTGCTAGATCCGATAATGAGCAGTTCTTC CSARSDNEQFF NA TRBJ2-1 TRBV20-1 NA
TGCGCCAGCAGCCTTCCCGGGACAAAAGAGACCCAGTACTTC CASSLPGTKETQYF NA TRBJ2-5 TRBV5-1 NA
TGTGCCAGCAGTTACGTGGCAGGCGGCCTCTACGAGCAGTACTTC CASSYVAGGLYEQYF NA TRBJ2-7 TRBV6-5 NA
TGTGCCAGCAGTTCCTTCCTGAGAGCCCCTGAAGCTTTCTTT CASSSFLRAPEAFF NA TRBJ1-1 TRBV27 NA
TGTGCCAGCAGCTTCCGGCGGGAGTCATCCGAGCAGTACTTC CASSFRRESSEQYF TRBD2 TRBJ2-7 TRBV7-2 NA
TGTGCCAGCAGCCCGACGGGGGGGCGAGCAGATACGCAGTATTTT CASSPTGGRADTQYF TRBD2 TRBJ2-3 TRBV5-4 NA
TGTGCCAGCAGCTTAAATGCAGGGGGGGCCCTCAATGAGCAGTTCTTC CASSLNAGGALNEQFF NA TRBJ2-1 TRBV7-3 NA
TGTGCCAGCAGTTTGTGGCACCAGAACACTGAAGCTTTCTTT CASSLWHQNTEAFF NA TRBJ1-1 TRBV27 NA
TGTGCCACCAGCAGGGTCGGCAATGAGCAGTTCTTC CATSRVGNEQFF NA TRBJ2-1 TRBV15 NA
TGTGCCAGCAGCTCGCCTAGCGGGAGCTCCTACAATGAGCAGTTCTTC CASSSPSGSSYNEQFF TRBD2 TRBJ2-1 TRBV7-9 few
TGTGCCAGCTCAGCTTTAAGTGAGGAGACCCAGTACTTC CASSALSEETQYF NA TRBJ2-5 TRBV18 NA
TGCGCCAGCAGCCCCCTCGAAGTAGCGGGGAAGGATACGCAGTATTTT CASSPLEVAGKDTQYF TRBD2 TRBJ2-3 TRBV5-1 NA
TGTGCCAGTAGTCTACAAAGGAATTCACCCCTCCACTTT CASSLQRNSPLHF NA TRBJ1-6 TRBV19 NA
TGTGCCAGCTCACCAATTGACAGTCCTACCTACGAGCAGTACTTC CASSPIDSPTYEQYF NA TRBJ2-7 TRBV18 NA
TGCGCCAGCAGCCCCCCATCAGGCGGCACAGATACGCAGTATTTT CASSPPSGGTDTQYF NA TRBJ2-3 TRBV5-1 NA
TGTGCCAGCAGCCCCGTGGGGACTAGTCTCCACGAGCAGTACTTC CASSPVGTSLHEQYF TRBD2 TRBJ2-7 TRBV7-2 few
TGTGCCAGCAGCCCCGGGACAGCAAATTCACCCCTCCACTTT CASSPGTANSPLHF TRBD1 TRBJ1-6 TRBV7-9 NA
TGTGCCAGCAGCCAGTCCGGGACAGGGGCGGAGCAGTACTTC CASSQSGTGAEQYF TRBD1 TRBJ2-7 TRBV4-2 NA
TGTGCCAGCAGCAGGAGAGCGCAGAACACTGAAGCTTTCTTT CASSRRAQNTEAFF NA TRBJ1-1 TRBV5-8 NA
TGCAGCGTTGAAAGGACTAGCAGTCAAGAGACCCAGTACTTC CSVERTSSQETQYF TRBD2 TRBJ2-5 TRBV29-1 few